A selection of T cell receptor beta chains follows, all from one sample in a study of shared clonotypes between healthy human individuals. Profiled with immunoSEQ multiplex PCR; TCRdb holds only in-frame clones, not every one. The table includes 740,000 or so clones, approximately 73% detected once. Source material: memory CD4+ T cells sorted from blood. These receptors were obtained from a woman in her 30s in good health. Each CDR3 is given with its conserved first and last residue. The D gene is left open where the match is weak. Part of the rows lack a size; the others show once, few, many or a class for expanded clones.

TRBJ2-7	TRBV28	NA	NA	TGTGCCAGCAGTCTAGCCGGGACAAGAGGGGTCGAGCAGTACTTC	CASSLAGTRGVEQYF
TRBJ1-1	TRBV28	few	NA	TGTGCCAGCAGTTTACCCCCACCTTTGAACACTGAAGCTTTCTTT	CASSLPPPLNTEAFF
TRBJ2-2	TRBV7-9	few	NA	TGTGCCAGCAGCTTAGTGGGTATATCGGCCGCCGGGGAGCTGTTTTTT	CASSLVGISAAGELFF
TRBJ1-4	TRBV15	NA	NA	TGTGCCACCAGCAGAGATCGAGTAGAAACAACTAATGAAAAACTGTTTTTT	CATSRDRVETTNEKLFF
TRBJ2-1	TRBV27	NA	NA	TGTGCCAGCAGTTTAGAGGCCCCCGGGTTCTCCTACAATGAGCAGTTCTTC	CASSLEAPGFSYNEQFF
TRBJ1-3	TRBV10-2	NA	NA	TGCGCCAGCATAAAGGGATCAAGTGGAAACACCATATATTTT	CASIKGSSGNTIYF
TRBJ1-5	TRBV28	NA	NA	TGTGCCAGCACCCTCCGGGCCAACGGGCATCAGCCCCAGCATTTT	CASTLRANGHQPQHF
TRBJ1-1	TRBV5-6	NA	NA	TGTGCCAGCAGCACCTGGACAGTTCACACTGAAGCTTTCTTT	CASSTWTVHTEAFF
TRBJ2-1	TRBV28	NA	TRBD2	TGTGCCAGCAGTGCATATAGCGGGGGTGGGGACAATGAGCAGTTCTTC	CASSAYSGGGDNEQFF
TRBJ2-3	TRBV29-1	NA	NA	TGCAGCGTTGTCCGGGACTCCAACACAGATACGCAGTATTTT	CSVVRDSNTDTQYF
TRBJ2-7	TRBV27	NA	TRBD2	TGTGCCAGCAGTTTAAGCGGGACGCAAGCCTACGAGCAGTACTTC	CASSLSGTQAYEQYF
TRBJ2-7	TRBV28	NA	NA	TGTGCCAGCAGTATAAGACGCCCCTACGAGCAGTACTTC	CASSIRRPYEQYF
TRBJ2-5	TRBV11-2	NA	NA	TGTGCCAGCAGCTCGGGAAGGAACCGAGAGACCCAGTACTTC	CASSSGRNRETQYF
TRBJ2-7	TRBV15	NA	NA	TGTGCCACCAGCAGAGGGGGGACACAATCCTACGAGCAGTACTTC	CATSRGGTQSYEQYF
TRBJ2-4	TRBV28	few	NA	TGTGCCAGCAGTGGGGGAGGCGACTCAGCCAAAAACATTCAGTACTTC	CASSGGGDSAKNIQYF
TRBJ2-7	TRBV7-6	NA	NA	TGTGCCAGCAGCTTATCCCGGGTAACCTACGAGCAGTACTTC	CASSLSRVTYEQYF
TRBJ2-5	TRBV7-9	once	NA	TGTGCCAGCAGCTTAGGTCAGTCCCAAGAGACCCAGTACTTC	CASSLGQSQETQYF
TRBJ1-3	TRBV2	NA	NA	TGTGCCAGCAGTGAAGTAGGGGGTGGAAACACCATATATTTT	CASSEVGGGNTIYF
TRBJ1-5	TRBV6-5	NA	NA	TGTGCCAGCAGGCGGTTTTCAGGGGGCAATCAGCCCCAGCATTTT	CASRRFSGGNQPQHF
TRBJ1-1	TRBV6-5	NA	NA	TGTGCCAGCAGTTACAACCAGTACACTGAAGCTTTCTTT	CASSYNQYTEAFF
TRBJ2-3	TRBV5-4	NA	NA	TGTGCCAGCAGCTTGGCCCCAGGCACAGATACGCAGTATTTT	CASSLAPGTDTQYF
TRBJ2-1	TRBV6-5	NA	TRBD2	TGTGCCAGCAGCCCAGGACTAGCGGGAGGGCCCCCGTTCTTC	CASSPGLAGGPPFF
TRBJ2-3	TRBV5-6	NA	NA	TGTGCCAGCAGCTTGGCCGGCTCTCGGCAGAACGCAGATACGCAGTATTTT	CASSLAGSRQNADTQYF
TRBJ1-1	TRBV7-9	NA	NA	TGTGCCAGCAGCTTACCAGGGATAACTGAAGCTTTCTTT	CASSLPGITEAFF
TRBJ2-7	TRBV25-1	NA	NA	TGTGCCAGCAGTGAAGGGGGAACCCGACACGAGCAGTACTTC	CASSEGGTRHEQYF
TRBJ2-7	TRBV6-1	NA	NA	TGTGCCAGCAGTGATCAGGGGATATCTTACGAGCAGTACTTC	CASSDQGISYEQYF
TRBJ2-6	TRBV11-3	NA	TRBD1	TGTGCCAGCAGCTCAGGGGGCTCTGGGGCCAACGTCCTGACTTTC	CASSSGGSGANVLTF
TRBJ1-2	TRBV11-2	NA	NA	TGTGCCAGCAGCCGTCGACACACCAACTATGGCTACACCTTC	CASSRRHTNYGYTF
TRBJ2-7	TRBV4-2	few	NA	TGTGCCAGCAGCCAAGAAGGGAATTTCTACGAGCAGTACTTC	CASSQEGNFYEQYF
TRBJ1-5	TRBV28	NA	TRBD1	TGTGCCAGCATATTGGGGACAGGGGGCGGGCAGCCCCAGCATTTT	CASILGTGGGQPQHF
TRBJ1-3	TRBV10-2	few	TRBD1	TGCGCCATCCAGGACAGGAACTCTGGAAACACCATATATTTT	CAIQDRNSGNTIYF
TRBJ1-2	TRBV15	NA	NA	TGTGCCACCAGCAGACAGGGACGCTATGGCTACACCTTC	CATSRQGRYGYTF
TRBJ2-3	TRBV6-5	NA	TRBD2	TGTGCCAGCGCCCCGGGACTAGCGAGCACAGATACGCAGTATTTT	CASAPGLASTDTQYF
TRBJ2-7	TRBV20-1	NA	NA	TGCAGTGCTACACCAAGCTACGAGCAGTACTTC	CSATPSYEQYF
TRBJ1-2	TRBV29-1	NA	TRBD1	TGCAGCGTCACGGACCGGACAGGCTATGGCTACACCTTC	CSVTDRTGYGYTF
TRBJ2-3	TRBV5-1	NA	NA	TGCGCCAGCAGCTTGTTTGCGGGCAGGGAAGATACGCAGTATTTT	CASSLFAGREDTQYF
TRBJ2-7	TRBV6-7	NA	TRBD2	TGTGCCAGCAGTTTCCGACTAGCGGAGCTAAGAGACTCCCTTGCCGAGCAGTACTTC	CASSFRLAELRDSLAEQYF
TRBJ2-7	TRBV5-1	NA	NA	TGCGCCAGCAGGGTCGTCGGGGCCTACGAGCAGTACTTC	CASRVVGAYEQYF
TRBJ2-3	TRBV4-1	NA	TRBD2	TGCGCCAGCAGCCAAGAGACAGCGCTAGCGGGAGGGCCAGATACGCAGTATTTT	CASSQETALAGGPDTQYF
TRBJ1-2	TRBV4-1	few	NA	TGCGCCAGCAGCCAAGATCGGGTCCCGGGGCCTTATGGCTACACCTTC	CASSQDRVPGPYGYTF
TRBJ2-1	TRBV5-1	NA	TRBD1	TGCGCCAGCAGCACGGACAGGGAGGTCGATGAGCAGTTCTTC	CASSTDREVDEQFF